The clone carrying this T cell receptor (beta chain) has a count of ten or more. The record originates from a study of neurological immune-mediated disorders. Germline lookup yields CDR1 LGHNT and CDR2 FRNRAP. The V gene lost 3 bases and the J gene lost 8 bases, with 20 bases spanning the gap. The CDR3 runs 16 residues. One entry per CDR3 protein results from TCRdb running MiXCR on the 5' RACE reads. The sample shows about 62,000 distinct CDR3 sequences, 3.7% of them seen only once. The chain joins TRBV12-5 to TRBJ1-3; D might be TRBD1 (5 bases). This receptor was obtained from a woman aged 45-65 years with multiple sclerosis. The material sequenced was PBMCs. CDR3 residues: CASGFTRGPLGDTIYF. The CDR3 DNA reads as TGTGCTAGTGGTTTTACAAGGGGACCCTTAGGAGACACCATATATTTT.